A selection of T cell receptor beta chains follows, all from one sample in a study of blood T cells in healthy people across ages. One entry per CDR3 protein results from TCRdb running MiXCR on the 5' RACE reads. The table records about 1.6 million distinct CDR3 sequences, about 31% of them present only once. Sequencing was done on a sample of blood. The receptors come from a woman aged 30 to 39 in good health. The CDR3 runs from the conserved cysteine through the conserved F or W. The order of the fields is V gene, J gene, clone size, D gene, CDR3 protein, CDR3 DNA. A D gene is named only where the DNA matches it firmly. Not all rows give a size; the values are once, few, many and, for expanded clones, a class.

>TRBV2|TRBJ2-5|many|TRBD1
CASSDRDSQETQYF
TGTGCCAGCAGTGACCGGGACAGTCAAGAGACCCAGTACTTC
>TRBV20-1|TRBJ2-1|.|.
CSALSEGTGNNEQFF
TGCAGTGCGCTATCCGAGGGGACGGGTAACAATGAGCAGTTCTTC
>TRBV20-1|TRBJ2-1|many|TRBD1
CSARDSGGSDNEQFF
TGCAGTGCTAGAGATTCAGGGGGCTCGGACAATGAGCAGTTCTTC
>TRBV7-9|TRBJ1-2|.|.
CASSPAASGDYGYTF
TGTGCCAGCAGCCCGGCCGCCAGCGGGGATTATGGCTACACCTTC
>TRBV20-1|TRBJ1-2|few|.
CSARPRQQGNYGYTF
TGCAGTGCTAGACCTCGGCAACAGGGTAACTATGGCTACACCTTC
>TRBV6-5|TRBJ1-1|.|.
CAGSKRQLLNTEAFF
TGTGCCGGCAGCAAAAGACAGCTATTGAACACTGAAGCTTTCTTT
>TRBV6-1|TRBJ2-1|few|TRBD2
CASRAGTSGRGEQFF
TGTGCCAGCAGGGCCGGGACTAGCGGGAGAGGTGAGCAGTTCTTC
>TRBV20-1|TRBJ2-4|.|.
CSATMGAKNIQYF
TGCAGTGCTACAATGGGAGCCAAAAACATTCAGTACTTC
>TRBV20-1|TRBJ2-7|few|.
CSARVGGARSEQYF
TGCAGTGCTAGAGTGGGCGGGGCCCGATCCGAGCAGTACTTC
>TRBV30|TRBJ1-5|few|.
CAWRSRQGNQPQHF
TGTGCCTGGAGATCGCGACAGGGCAATCAGCCCCAGCATTTT
>TRBV20-1|TRBJ2-3|few|.
CSARDRNKGFTDTQYF
TGCAGTGCTAGAGATCGGAACAAGGGGTTTACAGATACGCAGTATTTT
>TRBV4-1|TRBJ2-2|few|TRBD2
CASSPVGGSAAGELFF
TGCGCCAGCAGCCCGGTGGGCGGGAGTGCGGCCGGGGAGCTGTTTTTT
>TRBV20-1|TRBJ2-3|few|TRBD2
CSAATSGLGTDTQYF
TGCAGTGCTGCCACTAGCGGGTTAGGCACAGATACGCAGTATTTT
>TRBV21-1|TRBJ2-6|.|.
CASSNRTGCSGANVLTF
TGTGCCAGCAGCAACAGGACAGGGTGCTCTGGGGCCAACGTCCTGACTTTC
>TRBV20-1|TRBJ2-5|.|TRBD1
CSARQGRVGETQYF
TGCAGCGCAAGACAGGGGCGGGTGGGAGAGACCCAGTACTTC
>TRBV6-1|TRBJ2-7|.|.
CASRNRDSEQYF
TGTGCCAGCCGAAACAGGGACTCCGAGCAGTACTTC
>TRBV6-1|TRBJ2-3|few|.
CASRETPSATDTQYF
TGTGCCAGCAGGGAAACCCCTAGCGCCACAGATACGCAGTATTTT
>TRBV12-3/TRBV12-4|TRBJ1-6|.|.
CASRTRLGSPLHF
TGTGCCAGCAGGACTCGTCTGGGGTCACCCCTCCACTTT
>TRBV20-1|TRBJ2-3|few|.
CSVMGIDTQYF
TGCAGTGTAATGGGGATCGATACGCAGTATTTT
>TRBV20-1|TRBJ2-1|.|TRBD2
CSATRLAGPYNEQFF
TGCAGTGCTACCCGACTAGCGGGACCCTACAATGAGCAGTTCTTC
>TRBV5-1|TRBJ2-7|.|.
CASSSTGHTYEQYF
TGCGCCAGCAGCTCGACAGGACATACCTACGAGCAGTACTTC
>TRBV11-2|TRBJ2-4|once|TRBD1
CASSRDRAKNIQYF
TGTGCCAGCAGCCGGGACAGGGCCAAAAACATTCAGTACTTC